This T cell receptor beta chain comes out of a study of human T cells and chemical hapten exposure. In the study overall: Per-sample TCR yield variation was attributed mainly to small pooled library volume differences.

This clonotype was observed many times. Its target is unknown. Unique molecular identifiers were linked by the library to individual cDNA molecules. Methods used by the authors: Between about 20,000 and 750,000 TCRs appeared in each sample, and the median stood at 95,638. MiXCR, run by TCRdb on the RACE reads, gives a single entry per CDR3 protein. TCRdb assigned the V and J calls; the authors' analysis was not used. The repertoire holds about 47,000 distinct CDR3 sequences, with about 4.8% as singletons. CDR1 and CDR2 from the germline V gene are SGHTA and FQGNSA. The CDR3 extends over 14 amino acids. Trimming took off 5 bases at V and 1 base at J, with 11 bases between the two ends. The study, taken as a whole, reports: TCRs exceeding 1 in 1000 frequency stayed unchanged with DPC sensitization.

Stated time point: healthy volunteer bleed at 2 weeks. Unfractionated whole blood was the source of the extracted total RNA. This clonotype was sampled from a human donor in good health. Some clones in this sample may be carry-over from other donors' samples. Sample: whole blood. The chain has TRBV7-2 and TRBJ2-5; tentative D call: TRBD1 (6 bases). The CDR3 DNA follows: TGTGCCAGCAGCCCACAGGGATCCCAAGAGACCCAGTACTTC. It yields the protein CASSPQGSQETQYF.